This TCR beta chain is from a study of shared clonotypes between healthy human individuals. Sorted-subset replicate PCR reactions contained approximately 190 ng DNA, corresponding to about 30,000 T cell genomes. Here immunoSEQ multiplex PCR was the method, and the copy in TCRdb shows in-frame clones only, minus some. The table lists 150,000 to 200,000 clones, 90% to 95% of them singletons. The specimen sequenced was naive CD4+ T cells sorted from blood. Subset defined: CD45RA+ positively selected. The TCR originated in a woman in her 30s in good health.

CDR3 loop: CASSLGGTGGSPLHF. CDR3 nucleotide sequence: TGTGCCAGCAGTTTGGGCGGGACAGGGGGTTCACCCCTCCACTTT. This chain uses TRBV28 with TRBJ1-6, with 11 bases identical to TRBD1. From germline, CDR1 is MDHEN and CDR2 SYDVKM. V lost 3 bases, J lost 9 bases, and 4 bases stayed unmatched. The CDR3 has 15 residues.